This T cell receptor beta chain was observed in a study of blood T cell repertoires in COVID-19. Germline V gives CDR1 MNHEY, CDR2 SVGAGI. The CDR3 sequence is 15 residues long. Trimming took 6 bases from V and 6 from J; bases not matched to a gene: 9. The assay was immunoSEQ multiplex PCR, and TCRdb's table has in-frame clones only and misses some. The sample shows some 190,000 clones, almost 90% of them seen only once. The clonotype was recovered from a man in his late teens or twenties with active or convalescent COVID-19. The sequenced sample consisted of peripheral blood. The chain joins TRBV6-5 to TRBJ1-5; 9 nucleotides line up with TRBD1. CDR3 sequence (DNA): TGTGCCAGCAGCCTGGGGACAGGGCCAAGTCAGCCCCAGCATTTT. Translation gives CASSLGTGPSQPQHF.